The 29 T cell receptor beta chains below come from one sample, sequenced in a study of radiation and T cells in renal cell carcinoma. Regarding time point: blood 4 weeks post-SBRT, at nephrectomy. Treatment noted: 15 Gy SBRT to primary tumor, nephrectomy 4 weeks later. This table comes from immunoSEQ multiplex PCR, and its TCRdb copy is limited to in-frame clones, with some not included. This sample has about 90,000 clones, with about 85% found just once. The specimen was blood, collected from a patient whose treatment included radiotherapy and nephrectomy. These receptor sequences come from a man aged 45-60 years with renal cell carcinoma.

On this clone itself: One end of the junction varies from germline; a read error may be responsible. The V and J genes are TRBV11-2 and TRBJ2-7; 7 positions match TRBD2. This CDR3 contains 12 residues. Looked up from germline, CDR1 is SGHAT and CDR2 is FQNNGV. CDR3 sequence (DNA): TGTGCCAGCAACTTATCCGGGAGGGAGCAGTACTTC. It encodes CASNLSGREQYF.

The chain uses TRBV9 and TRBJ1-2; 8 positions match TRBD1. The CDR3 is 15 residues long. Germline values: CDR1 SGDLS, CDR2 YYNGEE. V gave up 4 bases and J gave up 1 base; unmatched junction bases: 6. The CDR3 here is CASSSRTGINYGYTF. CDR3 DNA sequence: TGTGCCAGCAGCTCCAGGACAGGGATTAACTATGGCTACACCTTC.

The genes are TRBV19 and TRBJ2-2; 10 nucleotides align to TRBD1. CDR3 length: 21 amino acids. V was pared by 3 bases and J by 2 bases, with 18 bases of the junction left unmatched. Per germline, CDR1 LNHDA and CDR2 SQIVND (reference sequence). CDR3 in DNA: TGTGCCAGTAGTATTTGGGTTTGGGACAGGGGCCACATCAAAAACACCGGGGAGCTGTTTTTT. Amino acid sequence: CASSIWVWDRGHIKNTGELFF.

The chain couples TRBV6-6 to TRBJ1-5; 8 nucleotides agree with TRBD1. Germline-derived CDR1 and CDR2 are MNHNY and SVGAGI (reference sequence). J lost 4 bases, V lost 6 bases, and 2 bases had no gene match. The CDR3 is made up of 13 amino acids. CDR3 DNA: TGTGCCAGCAGCTACAGGGGGAATCAGCCCCAGCATTTT. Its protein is CASSYRGNQPQHF.

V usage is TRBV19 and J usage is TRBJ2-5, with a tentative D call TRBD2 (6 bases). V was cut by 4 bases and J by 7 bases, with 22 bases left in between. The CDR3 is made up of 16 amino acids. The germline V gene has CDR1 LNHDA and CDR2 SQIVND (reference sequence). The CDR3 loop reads CASSNAGLRGMGTQYF. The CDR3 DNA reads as TGTGCCAGTAGTAACGCGGGACTCCGGGGTATGGGGACCCAGTACTTC.

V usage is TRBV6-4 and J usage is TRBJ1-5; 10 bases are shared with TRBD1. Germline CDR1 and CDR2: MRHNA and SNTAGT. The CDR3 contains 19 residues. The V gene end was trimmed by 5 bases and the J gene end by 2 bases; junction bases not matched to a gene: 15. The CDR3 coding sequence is TGTGCCAGCAGTCGATCCGGGACAGGGGCAAGGAGGGGCAATCAGCCCCAGCATTTT. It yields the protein CASSRSGTGARRGNQPQHF.

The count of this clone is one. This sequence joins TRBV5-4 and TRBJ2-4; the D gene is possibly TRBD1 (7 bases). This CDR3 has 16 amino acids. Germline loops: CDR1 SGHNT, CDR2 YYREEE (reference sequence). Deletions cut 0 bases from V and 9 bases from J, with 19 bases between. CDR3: CASSLAEGAFSGIQYF. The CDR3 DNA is TGTGCCAGCAGCTTGGCGGAGGGGGCGTTTTCGGGCATTCAGTACTTC.

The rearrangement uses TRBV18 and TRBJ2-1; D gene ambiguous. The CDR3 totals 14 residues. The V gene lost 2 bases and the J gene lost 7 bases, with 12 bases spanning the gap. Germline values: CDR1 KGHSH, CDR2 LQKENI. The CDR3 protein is CASSPIGPRNEQFF. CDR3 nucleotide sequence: TGTGCCAGCTCACCAATAGGGCCACGGAATGAGCAGTTCTTC.

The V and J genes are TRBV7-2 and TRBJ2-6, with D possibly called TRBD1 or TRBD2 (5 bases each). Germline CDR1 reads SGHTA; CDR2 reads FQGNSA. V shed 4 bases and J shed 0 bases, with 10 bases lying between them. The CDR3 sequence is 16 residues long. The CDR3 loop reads CASSSGPLSGANVLTF. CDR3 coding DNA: TGTGCCAGCAGCTCGGGACCCCTCTCTGGGGCCAACGTCCTGACTTTC.

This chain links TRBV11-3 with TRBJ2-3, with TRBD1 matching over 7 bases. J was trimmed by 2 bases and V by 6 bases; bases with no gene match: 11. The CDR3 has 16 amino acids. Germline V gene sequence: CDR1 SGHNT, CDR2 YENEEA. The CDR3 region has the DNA TGTGCCAGCAGTACCACCACAGGGGCGAACACAGATACGCAGTATTTT. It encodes CASSTTTGANTDTQYF.

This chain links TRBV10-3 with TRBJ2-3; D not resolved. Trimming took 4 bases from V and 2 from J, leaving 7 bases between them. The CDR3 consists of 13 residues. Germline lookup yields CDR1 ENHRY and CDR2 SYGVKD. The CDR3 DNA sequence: TGTGCCATCAGTGGGGAAGCCACAGATACGCAGTATTTT. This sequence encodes CAISGEATDTQYF.

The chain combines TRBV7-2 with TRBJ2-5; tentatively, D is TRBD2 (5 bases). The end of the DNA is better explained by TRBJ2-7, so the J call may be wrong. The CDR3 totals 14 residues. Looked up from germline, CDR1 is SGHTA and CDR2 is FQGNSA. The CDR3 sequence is CASSLRRGSAEQYF. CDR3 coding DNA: TGTGCCAGCAGCTTACGTAGAGGGTCGGCCGAGCAGTACTTC.

For the CDR3, the DNA is TGTGCCAGCAGATTAGGACAGGGATCCTACAATGAGCAGTTCTTC. This translates into CASRLGQGSYNEQFF. The rearrangement links TRBV6-4 to TRBJ2-1; TRBD1 agrees at 8 bases. Per germline, CDR1 MRHNA and CDR2 SNTAGT. The V segment lost 6 bases and the J segment 1 base; nucleotides outside the gene matches: 5. The CDR3 consists of 15 residues.

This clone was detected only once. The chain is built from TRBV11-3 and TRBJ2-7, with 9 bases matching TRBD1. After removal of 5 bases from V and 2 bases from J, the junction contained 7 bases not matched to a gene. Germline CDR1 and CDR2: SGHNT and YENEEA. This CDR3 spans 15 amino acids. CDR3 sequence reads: CASSPNRGRTYEQYF. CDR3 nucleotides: TGTGCCAGCAGCCCAAACAGGGGGCGAACCTACGAGCAGTACTTC.

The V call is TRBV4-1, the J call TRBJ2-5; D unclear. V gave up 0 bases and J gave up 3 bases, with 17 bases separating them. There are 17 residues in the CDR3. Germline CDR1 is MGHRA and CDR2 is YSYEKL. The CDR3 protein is CASSQDIWGGGEETQYF. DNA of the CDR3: TGCGCCAGCAGCCAAGATATCTGGGGTGGCGGAGAAGAGACCCAGTACTTC.

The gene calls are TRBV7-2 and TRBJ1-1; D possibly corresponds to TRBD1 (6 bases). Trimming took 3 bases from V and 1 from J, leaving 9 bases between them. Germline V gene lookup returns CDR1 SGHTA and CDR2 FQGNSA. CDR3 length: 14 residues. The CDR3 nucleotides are TGTGCCAGCAGCTTTCAGGGGCCGAACACTGAAGCTTTCTTT. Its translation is CASSFQGPNTEAFF.

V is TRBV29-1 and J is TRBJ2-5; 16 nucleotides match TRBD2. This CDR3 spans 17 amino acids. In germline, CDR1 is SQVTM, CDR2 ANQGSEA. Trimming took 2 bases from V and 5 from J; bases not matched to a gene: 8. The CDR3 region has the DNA TGCAGCGTTGAACGCGGGACTAGCGGGGGGGCCTGGGAGACCCAGTACTTC. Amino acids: CSVERGTSGGAWETQYF. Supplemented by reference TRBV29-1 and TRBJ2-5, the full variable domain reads SAVISQKPSRDICQRGTSLTIQCQVDSQVTMMFWYRQQPGQSLTLIATANQGSEATYESGFVIDKFPISRPNLTFSTLTVSNMSPEDSSIYLCSVERGTSGGAWETQYFGPGTRLLVL.

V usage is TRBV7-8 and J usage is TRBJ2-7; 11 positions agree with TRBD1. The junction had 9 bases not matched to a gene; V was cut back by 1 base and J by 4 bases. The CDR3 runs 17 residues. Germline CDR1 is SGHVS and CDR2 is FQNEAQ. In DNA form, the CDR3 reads TGTGCCAGCAGCTTAGTACCCTGGGACAGGGGGGCTTACGAGCAGTACTTC. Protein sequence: CASSLVPWDRGAYEQYF.

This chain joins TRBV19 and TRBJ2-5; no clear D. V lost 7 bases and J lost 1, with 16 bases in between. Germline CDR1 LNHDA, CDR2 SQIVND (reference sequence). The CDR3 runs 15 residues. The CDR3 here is CASKKGSVLQETQYF. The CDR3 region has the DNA TGTGCCAGTAAGAAAGGCAGCGTGCTCCAAGAGACCCAGTACTTC.

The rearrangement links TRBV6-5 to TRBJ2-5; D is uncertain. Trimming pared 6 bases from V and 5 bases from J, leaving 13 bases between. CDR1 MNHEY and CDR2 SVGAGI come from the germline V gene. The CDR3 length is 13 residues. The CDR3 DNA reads TGTGCCAGCAGCCGTCTCCCCCGGGAGACCCAGTACTTC. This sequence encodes CASSRLPRETQYF.

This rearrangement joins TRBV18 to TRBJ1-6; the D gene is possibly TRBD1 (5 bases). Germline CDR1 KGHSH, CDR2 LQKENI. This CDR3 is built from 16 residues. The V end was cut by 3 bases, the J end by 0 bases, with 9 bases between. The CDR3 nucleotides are TGTGCCAGCTCACCGGGGGGTAGCTCCTATAATTCACCCCTCCACTTT. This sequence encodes CASSPGGSSYNSPLHF.

CDR3 nucleotides: TGTGCCAGCAGCCCGAAGAACTGGGGCGATGAGCAGTTCTTC. Translated: CASSPKNWGDEQFF. V is TRBV7-6 and J is TRBJ2-1, with D maybe TRBD1 (5 bases). The V and J ends lost 5 bases and 8 bases respectively, with 16 bases between them. Germline values: CDR1 SGHVS, CDR2 FNYEAQ. The CDR3 sequence is 14 residues long.

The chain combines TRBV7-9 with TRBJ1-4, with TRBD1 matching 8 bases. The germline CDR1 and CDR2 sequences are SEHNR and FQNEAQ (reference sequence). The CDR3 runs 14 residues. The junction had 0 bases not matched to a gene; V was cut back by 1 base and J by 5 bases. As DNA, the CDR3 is TGTGCCAGCAGCTTAGGGACAGGGAATGAAAAACTGTTTTTT. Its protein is CASSLGTGNEKLFF.

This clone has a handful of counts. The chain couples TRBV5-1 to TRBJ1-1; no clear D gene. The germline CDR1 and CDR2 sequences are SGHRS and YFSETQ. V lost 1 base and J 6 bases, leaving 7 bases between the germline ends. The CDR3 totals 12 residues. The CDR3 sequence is CASSLTVSEAFF. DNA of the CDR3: TGCGCCAGCAGCTTGACGGTTTCTGAAGCTTTCTTT.

The CDR3, as DNA: TGTGCCAGCAGCTTGGGAGGGACAAGGCAAGATACGCAGTATTTT. Protein sequence: CASSLGGTRQDTQYF. The rearrangement links TRBV5-4 to TRBJ2-3; maybe TRBD1 (6 bases). V lost 0 bases and J lost 5, with 13 bases in between. There are 15 residues in the CDR3. Germline CDR1 reads SGHNT; CDR2 reads YYREEE (reference sequence).

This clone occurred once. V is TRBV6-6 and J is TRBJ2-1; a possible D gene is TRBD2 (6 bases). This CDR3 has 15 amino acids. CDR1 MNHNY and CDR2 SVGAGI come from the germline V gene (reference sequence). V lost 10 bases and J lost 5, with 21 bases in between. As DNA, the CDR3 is TGTGCCATCCCCCTCGTAGCCGGGAGCCACAATGAGCAGTTCTTC. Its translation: CAIPLVAGSHNEQFF.

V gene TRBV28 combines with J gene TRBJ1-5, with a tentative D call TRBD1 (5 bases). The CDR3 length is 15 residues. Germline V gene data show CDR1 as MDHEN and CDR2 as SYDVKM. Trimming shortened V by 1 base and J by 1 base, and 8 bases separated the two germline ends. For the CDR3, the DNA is TGTGCCAGCAGTTTATTACGGGGGAGCAATCAGCCCCAGCATTTT. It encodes CASSLLRGSNQPQHF.

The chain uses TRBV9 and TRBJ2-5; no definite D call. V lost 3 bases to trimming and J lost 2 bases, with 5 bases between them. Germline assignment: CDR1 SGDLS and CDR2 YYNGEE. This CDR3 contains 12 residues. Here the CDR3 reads CASSALQETQYF. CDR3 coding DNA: TGTGCCAGCAGCGCATTACAAGAGACCCAGTACTTC.

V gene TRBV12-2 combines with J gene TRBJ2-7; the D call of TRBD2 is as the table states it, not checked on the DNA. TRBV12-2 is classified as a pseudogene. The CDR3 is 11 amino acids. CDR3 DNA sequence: TGTGCAGGTAGACTCAACTCCGAGCAGTACTTC. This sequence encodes CAGRLNSEQYF.